A selection of T cell receptor beta chains follows, all from one sample in a study of shared clonotypes between healthy human individuals. The data were produced by immunoSEQ multiplex PCR, yet TCRdb's version contains in-frame clones alone and is incomplete. This sample has millions of clones; approximately 94% occur once, and the top ten carry approximately 1.2%. The sample was naive CD8+ T cells sorted from blood. Every receptor here comes from a man aged 18 to 35 in good health. CDR3s include the opening cysteine and the closing phenylalanine or tryptophan. Fields, in order: clone size, V gene, J gene, D gene, CDR3 DNA, CDR3 protein. The D gene is left open where the match is weak. Rows may omit the clone size; those that give it use once, few, many or a size class.

>-|TRBV30|TRBJ2-5|-
TGTGCCTGCGACCCCGGACCCACGACGCACTTC
CACDPGPTTHF
>-|TRBV11-2|TRBJ2-5|TRBD2
TGTGCCAGCAGCTTACCTATTTGGGAGACTAGCGGGACACAAGAGACCCAGTACTTC
CASSLPIWETSGTQETQYF
>-|TRBV5-4|TRBJ2-7|TRBD1
TGTGCCAGCAGCTTGGGGACAGGGGTGAGGGAGCAGTACTTC
CASSLGTGVREQYF
>-|TRBV5-6|TRBJ2-5|-
TGTGCCAGCAGGGAGGGGCAAAGGGAGACCCAGTACTTC
CASREGQRETQYF
>-|TRBV6-5|TRBJ2-1|-
TGTGCCAGCAGACCTCTAGAAGGTAATGAGCAGTTCTTC
CASRPLEGNEQFF
>-|TRBV14|TRBJ2-7|-
TGTGCCAGCAGCCCTTCCGCGGGACAAACGTGGCCCTACGAGCAGTACTTC
CASSPSAGQTWPYEQYF
>-|TRBV9|TRBJ2-7|TRBD2
TGTGCCAGATGGACTAGCGGGAGCTCCTACGAGCAGTACTTC
CARWTSGSSYEQYF
>once|TRBV29-1|TRBJ2-1|-
TGCAGCGTTGACGCACCCAGCTACAATGAGCAGTTCTTC
CSVDAPSYNEQFF
>-|TRBV29-1|TRBJ2-2|-
TGCAGCGGACAGGATGGTACCGGGGAGCTGTTTTTT
CSGQDGTGELFF
>-|TRBV5-8|TRBJ2-3|TRBD2
TGTGCCAGCAGCTTGCGTACGACTAGCGGGGGCGATACGCAGTATTTT
CASSLRTTSGGDTQYF
>-|TRBV6-1|TRBJ2-7|-
TGTGCCAGCAGTGAAGCGCTATCGACAGTCTACGAGCAGTACTTC
CASSEALSTVYEQYF
>-|TRBV7-9|TRBJ1-1|TRBD1
TGTGCCAGCAGCCCCCAGGGACAGGGTTACCAGAACACTGAAGCTTTCTTT
CASSPQGQGYQNTEAFF
>few|TRBV9|TRBJ1-1|-
TGTGCCAGCAGCGGCCAGGGCGGTGAAGCTTTCTTT
CASSGQGGEAFF
>-|TRBV4-1|TRBJ2-7|-
TGCGCCAGCAGCCAAGTCGCGGGGAGCAGCTCCTACGAGCAGTACTTC
CASSQVAGSSSYEQYF
>-|TRBV5-4|TRBJ1-1|TRBD1
TGTGCCAGCAGCTTGCAGGGGGTCACTGAAGCTTTCTTT
CASSLQGVTEAFF
>-|TRBV7-9|TRBJ2-7|-
TGTGCCAGCAGCCCGGACCCAAGGCTGGACGAGCAGTACTTC
CASSPDPRLDEQYF
>-|TRBV7-9|TRBJ2-3|TRBD1
TGTGCCAGCAGCTTTCAGGGGGGCACAGATACGCAGTATTTT
CASSFQGGTDTQYF
>-|TRBV6-5|TRBJ2-1|-
TGTGCCAGCAGCTTGGACAGTTACAATGAGCAGTTCTTC
CASSLDSYNEQFF
>-|TRBV2|TRBJ1-5|-
TGTGCCAGCAGTGAAGCAAACTCTCGGCCCCAGCATTTT
CASSEANSRPQHF